These T cell receptor beta chains were read from a single sample in a study of technical replicates of blood from a handful of donors. The protocol was immunoSEQ multiplex PCR, while the TCRdb copy is restricted to in-frame clones and leaves out a portion. The table has approximately 75,000 clones, roughly 92% seen once; the top ten hold over 0.35%. The sequenced sample consisted of T cells isolated from PBMCs. The source of these receptors is a human donor in good health. The CDR3 runs from the conserved cysteine through the conserved F or W. The D gene is left open where the match is weak. Rows may omit the clone size; those that give it use once, few, many or a size class.

D: TRBD1; V: TRBV28; J: TRBJ1-1; size: .; DNA: TGTGCCAGCAGTATGGGGGACAGGGGAACTGAAGCTTTCTTT; CDR3: CASSMGDRGTEAFF
D: TRBD2; V: TRBV6-4; J: TRBJ2-7; size: few; DNA: TGTGCCAGCACTCCCAGGGCGGGGGTCTACGAGCAGTACTTC; CDR3: CASTPRAGVYEQYF
D: TRBD1; V: TRBV30; J: TRBJ1-1; size: .; DNA: TGTGCCTGGGACTTCAGGGGGGATGAAGCTTTCTTT; CDR3: CAWDFRGDEAFF
D: TRBD1; V: TRBV6-6; J: TRBJ2-7; size: .; DNA: TGTGCCAGCAGTTACTTTAGACAGGGGGCAGGCGAGCAGTACTTC; CDR3: CASSYFRQGAGEQYF
D: .; V: TRBV6-5; J: TRBJ2-2; size: once; DNA: TGTGCCAGCAGTTACCAAGAGACCGGGGAGCTGTTTTTT; CDR3: CASSYQETGELFF
D: .; V: TRBV30; J: TRBJ1-1; size: .; DNA: TGTGCCTGGAGTGTACAGGAGAACACTGAAGCTTTCTTT; CDR3: CAWSVQENTEAFF
D: .; V: TRBV5-1; J: TRBJ2-5; size: .; DNA: TGCGCCAGCAGCCCCGCAGGGTACCAAGAGACCCAGTACTTC; CDR3: CASSPAGYQETQYF
D: .; V: TRBV27; J: TRBJ1-1; size: .; DNA: TGTGCCAGCAGTCCGTACGGGGGGGAGAACACTGAAGCTTTCTTT; CDR3: CASSPYGGENTEAFF
D: .; V: TRBV29-1; J: TRBJ1-1; size: .; DNA: TGCAGCGTTGAAGTAGGAGGGAACACTGAAGCTTTCTTT; CDR3: CSVEVGGNTEAFF
D: .; V: TRBV6-5; J: TRBJ1-1; size: .; DNA: TGTGCCAGCAGTTACATCAATGGACAGGAAGCTTTCTTT; CDR3: CASSYINGQEAFF
D: .; V: TRBV30; J: TRBJ1-5; size: .; DNA: TGTGCCTGGAGTATAGGGAGAGGTCAGCCCCAGCATTTT; CDR3: CAWSIGRGQPQHF
D: .; V: TRBV30; J: TRBJ2-5; size: .; DNA: TGTGCCTGGGACCCGGGACAAGAGACCCAGTACTTC; CDR3: CAWDPGQETQYF
D: TRBD2; V: TRBV5-6; J: TRBJ2-5; size: once; DNA: TGTGCCAGCAGCTTGGTGTATGGCGGGAGTCAAGCAGAGACCCAGTACTTC; CDR3: CASSLVYGGSQAETQYF
D: TRBD1; V: TRBV2; J: TRBJ2-3; size: .; DNA: TGTGCCAGCAACCGCGACAGGGGGCGGGATACGCAGTATTTT; CDR3: CASNRDRGRDTQYF
D: TRBD2; V: TRBV4-2; J: TRBJ2-1; size: .; DNA: TGTGCCAGCAGCCTCGCGGGAGGAGTCAATGAGCAGTTCTTC; CDR3: CASSLAGGVNEQFF
D: TRBD1; V: TRBV6-5; J: TRBJ1-2; size: .; DNA: TGTGCCAGCAGAAAACAGGGGGCGCAGGACTATGGCTACACCTTC; CDR3: CASRKQGAQDYGYTF
D: .; V: TRBV11-2; J: TRBJ2-7; size: .; DNA: TGTGCCAGCAGCTTAGGTTGGGACAACCCCTACGAGCAGTACTTC; CDR3: CASSLGWDNPYEQYF
D: .; V: TRBV6-5; J: TRBJ1-4; size: few; DNA: TGTGCCAGCCGCGAGGGACGGGAGAGAGGAAAACTGTTTTTT; CDR3: CASREGRERGKLFF
D: TRBD1; V: TRBV7-2; J: TRBJ1-1; size: .; DNA: TGTGCCAGCAGCCGACAGGGGAGCACTGAAGCTTTCTTT; CDR3: CASSRQGSTEAFF
D: .; V: TRBV5-8; J: TRBJ2-3; size: .; DNA: TGTGCCAGCAGCTTGCGATTGTTCTCTAGTGCGAGGGAATTAGATACGCAGTATTTT; CDR3: CASSLRLFSSARELDTQYF
D: .; V: TRBV11-2; J: TRBJ2-1; size: .; DNA: TGTGCCAGCAGCTTCTCCTGGTGGGGGGACTCCTACAATGAGCAGTTCTTC; CDR3: CASSFSWWGDSYNEQFF
D: .; V: TRBV6-1; J: TRBJ1-5; size: .; DNA: TGTGCCAGCAGTGACGGGACTGATAGCAATCAGCCCCAGCATTTT; CDR3: CASSDGTDSNQPQHF
D: TRBD1; V: TRBV6-5; J: TRBJ2-1; size: .; DNA: TGTGCCAGCAGTTTACAGGGGAGCTCCTACAATGAGCAGTTCTTC; CDR3: CASSLQGSSYNEQFF
D: TRBD2; V: TRBV6-1; J: TRBJ2-3; size: once; DNA: TGTGCCAGCAGTTCTAGCGGGAGGCGCACAGATACGCAGTATTTT; CDR3: CASSSSGRRTDTQYF